The clone carrying this T cell receptor (beta chain) was detected only once. Only in-frame clones appear in the TCRdb table, and some are missing; sequencing was by immunoSEQ multiplex PCR. The sample lists a few hundred thousand clones; more than 75% were seen once. The V gene lost 5 bases and the J gene lost 4 bases, with 18 bases spanning the gap. This CDR3 is 16 amino acids long. Per the germline V gene, CDR1 is MDHEN and CDR2 is SYDVKM. The sample belongs to a study of blood T cell repertoires in COVID-19. Recruits, aged about 18 to 95 years, lived in some 25 US areas. The receptor was derived from a woman aged 50 to 65 who had recovered from COVID-19. Material for sequencing was PBMCs or T cells enriched from blood (not recorded which). The chain couples TRBV28 to TRBJ2-1, with TRBD2 as a possible D gene (6 bases). The CDR3 sequence: CASSIRGISPYNEQFF. The CDR3 nucleotides are TGTGCCAGCAGTATTCGGGGGATTAGCCCATACAATGAGCAGTTCTTC.